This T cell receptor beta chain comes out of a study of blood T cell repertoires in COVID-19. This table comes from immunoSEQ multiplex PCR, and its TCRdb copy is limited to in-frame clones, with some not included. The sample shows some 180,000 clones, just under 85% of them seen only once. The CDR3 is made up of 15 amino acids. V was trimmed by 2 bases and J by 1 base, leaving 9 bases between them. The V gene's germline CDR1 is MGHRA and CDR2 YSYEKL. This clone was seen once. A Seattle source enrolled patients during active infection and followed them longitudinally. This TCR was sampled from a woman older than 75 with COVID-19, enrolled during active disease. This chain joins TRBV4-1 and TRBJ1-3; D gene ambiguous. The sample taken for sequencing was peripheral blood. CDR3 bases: TGCGCCAGCAGCCAAACCGGGAGTTCTGGAAACACCATATATTTT. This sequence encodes CASSQTGSSGNTIYF.